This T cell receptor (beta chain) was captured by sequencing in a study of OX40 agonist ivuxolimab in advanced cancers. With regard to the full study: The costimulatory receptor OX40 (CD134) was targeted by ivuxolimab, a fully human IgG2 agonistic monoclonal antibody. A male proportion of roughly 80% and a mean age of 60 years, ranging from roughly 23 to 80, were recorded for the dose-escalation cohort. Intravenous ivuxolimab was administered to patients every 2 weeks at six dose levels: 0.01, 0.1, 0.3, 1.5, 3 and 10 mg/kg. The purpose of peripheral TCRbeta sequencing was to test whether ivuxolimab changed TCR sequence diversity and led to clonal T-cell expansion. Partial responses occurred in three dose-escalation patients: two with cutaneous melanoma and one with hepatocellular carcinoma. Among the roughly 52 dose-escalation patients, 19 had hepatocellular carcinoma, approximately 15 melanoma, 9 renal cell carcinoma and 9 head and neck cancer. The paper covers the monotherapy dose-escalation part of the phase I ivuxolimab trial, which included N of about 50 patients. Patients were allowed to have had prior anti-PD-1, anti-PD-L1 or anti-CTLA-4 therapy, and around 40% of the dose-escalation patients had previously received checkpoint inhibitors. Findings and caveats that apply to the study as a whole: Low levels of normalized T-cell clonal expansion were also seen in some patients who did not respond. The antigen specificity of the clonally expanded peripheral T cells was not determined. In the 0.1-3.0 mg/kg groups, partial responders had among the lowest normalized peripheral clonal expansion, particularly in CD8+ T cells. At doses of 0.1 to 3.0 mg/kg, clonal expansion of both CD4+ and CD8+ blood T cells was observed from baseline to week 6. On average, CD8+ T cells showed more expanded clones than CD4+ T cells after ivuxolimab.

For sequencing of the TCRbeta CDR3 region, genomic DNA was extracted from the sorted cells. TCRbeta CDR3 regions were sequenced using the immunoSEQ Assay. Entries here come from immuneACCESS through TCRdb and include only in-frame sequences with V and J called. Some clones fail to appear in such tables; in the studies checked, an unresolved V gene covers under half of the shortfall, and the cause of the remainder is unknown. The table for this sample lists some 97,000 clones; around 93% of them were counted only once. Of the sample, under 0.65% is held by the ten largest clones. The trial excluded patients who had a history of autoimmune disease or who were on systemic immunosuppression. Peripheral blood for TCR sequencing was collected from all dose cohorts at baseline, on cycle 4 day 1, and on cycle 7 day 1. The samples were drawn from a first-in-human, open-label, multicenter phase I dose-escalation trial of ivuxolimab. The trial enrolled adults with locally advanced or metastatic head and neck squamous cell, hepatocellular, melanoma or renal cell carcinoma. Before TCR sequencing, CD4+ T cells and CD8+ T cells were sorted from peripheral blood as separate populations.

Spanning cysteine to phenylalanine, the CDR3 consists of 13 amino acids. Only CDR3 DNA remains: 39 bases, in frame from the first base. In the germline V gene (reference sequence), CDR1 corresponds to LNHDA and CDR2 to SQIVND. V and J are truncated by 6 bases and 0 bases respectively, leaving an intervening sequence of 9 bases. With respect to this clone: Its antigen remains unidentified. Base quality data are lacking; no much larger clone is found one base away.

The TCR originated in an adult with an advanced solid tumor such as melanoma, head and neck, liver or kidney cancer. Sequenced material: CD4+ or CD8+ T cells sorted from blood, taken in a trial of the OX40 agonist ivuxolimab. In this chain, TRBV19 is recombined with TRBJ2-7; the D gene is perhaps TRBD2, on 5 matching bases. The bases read TGTGCCAGTAGGTCGGCGGGCTCCTACGAGCAGTACTTC. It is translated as CASRSAGSYEQYF.